This TCR beta chain appears in the sequencing data of a study of beta chain features in type 1 diabetes (dated by TCRdb to between 2017 and 2018). Background for the entire study: No differences in mean age, gender distribution, total cell number or subset yield were found between patients and healthy donors. Regulatory and stem cell-like memory subsets were obtained from only 8 patients and about 8 healthy donors, while naive and central memory subsets were obtained from all 28 donors. A total of about 110 million sorted cells were examined across all samples, and the number of cells per subset was strongly correlated with RNA yield. In the study, recently diagnosed type 1 diabetes patients and matched healthy donors were compared on the TCRB repertoires of their sorted circulating CD4+ T cell subsets. Results the study describes overall, beyond this receptor: In all four CD4+ subsets, TCRB CDR3 length was moderately but significantly shorter in type 1 diabetes patients. Fewer insertions and more nucleotide deletions at VDJ recombination sites were observed in patients with type 1 diabetes, implying thymic rearrangement abnormalities. Because cDNA rather than genomic DNA was sequenced, highly expressing activated cells could have been over-represented, although no difference in activation and CD3 levels was found between groups. Because the HLA sub-analyses included only small numbers of individuals, any influence of HLA type on TCRB rearrangement was left unresolved. Naive, central memory and regulatory TCRB repertoires appeared to be more alike among patients than among healthy donors. Shorter templates might be favored by PCR, yet because patient and control samples were amplified and corrected together, any such skew would affect both groups equally.

A single peripheral blood draw of approximately 110 mL on average was collected from each donor into heparinised tubes. A BD FACSAria II and a panel including CD45RO, CCR7, CD25, CD127, CD95 and CD27 were used to sort naive, central memory, regulatory and stem cell-like memory CD4+ T cells. Every sorted population had a purity above 98%. Right away, PBMCs were isolated by Lymphoprep density gradient centrifugation and were stained directly, with no culture step. So that batch effects would be minimized, each experiment stained and sorted samples in pairs, pairing one healthy donor with one patient. V and J are truncated by 3 bases and 5 bases respectively, leaving an intervening sequence of 15 bases. The germline V gene provides CDR1 SGHDT and CDR2 YYEEEE. Inclusive of the bounding cysteine and phenylalanine, the CDR3 is 14 residues long. Just CDR3 DNA is preserved here, 42 bases in frame from base 1.

In its sample, this clone was seen a few times. The antigen it recognizes is unknown. Base qualities were left out, and no much larger clone turns up one base away. The entire isolated RNA was reverse transcribed using the High Capacity cDNA Reverse Transcription Kit, and thus expressed TCRB transcripts were sequenced. Deep immunoSEQ sequencing was performed on naive, central memory and regulatory T cell samples, with an average of around 3.5 million total reads per sample. After sorted cells were lysed in RLT buffer, RNA was extracted with DNase-treated RNeasy Micro or Mini kits, with the choice depending on cell number. Each cell subset was processed on its own to prevent cross-contamination, while patient and healthy donor samples were processed together. The immunoSEQ multiplex PCR was used to amplify TCRB sequences from cDNA, generating 87-bp fragments that spanned the CDR3 region. Amplicons were sequenced on the Illumina HiSeq platform. In the original analysis: Synthetic template baselines were used to correct PCR bias computationally, reads within Hamming distance 2 were collapsed, and singletons that could not be merged were discarded. Reads were aligned against IMGT so that V, D and J genes, CDR3 length and insertions or deletions at six rearrangement sites could be assigned. Within each subset, clonotype counts were normalized to sorted cell number, and only after that were true diversity and Gini coefficients computed with the tcR R package. The overlap coefficient, calculated on TCRB nucleotide sequences, was used to measure repertoire sharing. TCRdb mirrors the immuneACCESS table, restricted to in-frame sequences. Some clones are absent from its copies; in checked studies, under half trace to an unresolved V gene, and the reason for the others is unknown. V, J and clone size are those of that table, while D and trimming were read from the DNA. Here the sample has 300,000 or so clones; roughly 8.8% occur a single time. Of the sample, around 1% falls within the top ten clones.

Recombination joined TRBV5-6 with TRBJ2-7; tentative D gene TRBD2, with 7 bases matching. This receptor was taken from a man younger than 45 with type 1 diabetes. The specimen was central memory CD4+ T cells from blood. Read as DNA, the sequence is TGTGCCAGCAGCTCGGTGGGGGGGCTCAACGAGCAGTACTTC. This yields the protein CASSSVGGLNEQYF.